Presented here are 5 T cell receptor beta chains from one specimen sequenced in a study of T cell clones after liver transplantation. Profiled with immunoSEQ multiplex PCR; TCRdb holds only in-frame clones, not every one. The sample has about 51,000 clones, roughly nine tenths seen once. The material sequenced was CD8+ T cells from blood, taken 12 months after liver transplant. Receptors originate from a human patient who received a liver transplant. A share of the T cells may be of graft donor origin.

The V gene is TRBV18, the J gene TRBJ1-1, with 10 bases matching TRBD1. The junction had 7 bases not matched to a gene; V was cut back by 1 base and J by 8 bases. The CDR3 is 15 amino acids. The germline CDR1 and CDR2 sequences are KGHSH and LQKENI. The CDR3 region is CASSPRGTGATEAFF. CDR3 sequence (DNA): TGTGCCAGCTCACCACGGGGGACAGGGGCGACCGAAGCTTTCTTT.

This clone was picked up one time. This sequence joins TRBV4-3 and TRBJ2-7; D is unclear. Trimming removed 0 bases from V and 2 bases from J, with 8 bases in between. CDR3 length equals 14 residues. In germline, CDR1 is LGHNA, CDR2 YSLEER. The DNA of the CDR3 is TGCGCCAGCAGCCAAGAAGTCTGGCCCTACGAGCAGTACTTC. Translation gives CASSQEVWPYEQYF.

This clone qualifies as medium-sized. In the same sample, other DNA sequences code for this CDR3. V gene TRBV28 combines with J gene TRBJ2-7; D gene uncertain. This CDR3 comprises 14 residues. V gave up 2 bases and J gave up 2 bases, with 10 bases separating them. Germline CDR1 MDHEN, CDR2 SYDVKM. In nucleotides, the CDR3 is TGTGCCAGCAGTTTAAGTCCAGGACCCTACGAGCAGTACTTC. The encoded protein is CASSLSPGPYEQYF.

V usage is TRBV19 and J usage is TRBJ2-7, with TRBD1 identical over 8 bases. The CDR3 extends over 14 amino acids. Germline CDR1 is LNHDA and CDR2 is SQIVND (reference sequence). J gave up 1 base and V 6 bases, and 5 bases lay outside the gene matches. The CDR3: CASSWTGSSYEQYF. CDR3 sequence (DNA): TGTGCCAGTAGCTGGACAGGGTCGTCCTACGAGCAGTACTTC.

V and J are TRBV11-2 and TRBJ2-1; 7 bases are shared with TRBD2. This CDR3 spans 14 amino acids. With 8 bases clipped from V and 0 bases from J, the junction kept 4 bases outside the gene matches. From germline, CDR1 is SGHAT and CDR2 FQNNGV. CDR3 sequence reads: CASEQRDSYNEQFF. The CDR3 nucleotides read TGTGCCAGCGAACAGCGGGACTCCTACAATGAGCAGTTCTTC.